This T cell receptor beta chain came from a study of blood T cell repertoires in COVID-19. Study as a whole: There were acute and convalescent COVID-19 samples, and they came from the United States, Italy and Spain. Sample material is recorded as cDNA or gDNA derived from T cells, B-cell-depleted T cells, or PBMCs.

The germline CDR1 and CDR2 sequences are SEHNR and FQNEAQ (reference sequence). This CDR3 has 13 amino acids. V was clipped by 5 bases and J by 4 bases, with 11 bases between them. This clone was seen a handful of times. Authors' methods: Reference gene primer amplification gave estimated nucleated cell counts. The assay was immunoSEQ multiplex PCR, and TCRdb's table has in-frame clones only and misses some. The DNA gave D and trimming, while V, J and clone size come from that table. This sample has about 170,000 clones; more than 85% occur once, and the top ten carry nearly 0.55%. The TCR sequence derives from a man aged 45-65 years with acute or convalescent COVID-19. The chain couples TRBV7-9 to TRBJ1-2; tentative D call: TRBD1 (6 bases). The sample consisted of peripheral blood. CDR3 region: CASSPGHLYGYTF. In nucleotides, the CDR3 is TGTGCCAGCAGCCCGGGACACCTCTATGGCTACACCTTC.